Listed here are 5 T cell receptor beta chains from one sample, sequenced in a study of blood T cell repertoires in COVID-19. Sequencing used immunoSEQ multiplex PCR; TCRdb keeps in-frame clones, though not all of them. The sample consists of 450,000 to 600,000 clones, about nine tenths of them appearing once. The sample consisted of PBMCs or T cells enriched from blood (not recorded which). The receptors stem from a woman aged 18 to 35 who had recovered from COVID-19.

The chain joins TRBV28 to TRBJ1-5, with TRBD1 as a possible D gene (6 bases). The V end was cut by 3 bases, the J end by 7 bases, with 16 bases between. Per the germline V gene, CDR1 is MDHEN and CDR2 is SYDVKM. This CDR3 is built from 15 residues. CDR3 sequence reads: CASSFVSGQRQPQHF. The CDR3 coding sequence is TGTGCCAGCAGTTTCGTCTCGGGACAACGACAGCCCCAGCATTTT.

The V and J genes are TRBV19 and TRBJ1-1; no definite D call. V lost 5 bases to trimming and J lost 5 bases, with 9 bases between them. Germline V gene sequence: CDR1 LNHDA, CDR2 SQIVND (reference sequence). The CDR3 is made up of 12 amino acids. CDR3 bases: TGTGCCAGTAGTGATGCCGGGACTGAAGCTTTCTTT. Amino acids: CASSDAGTEAFF.

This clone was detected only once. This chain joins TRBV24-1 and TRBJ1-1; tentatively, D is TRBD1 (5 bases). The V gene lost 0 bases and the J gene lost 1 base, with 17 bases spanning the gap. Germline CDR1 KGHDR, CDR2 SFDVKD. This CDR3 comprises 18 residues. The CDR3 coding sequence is TGTGCCACCAGTGATTTGGGATCCGGGGGAATGAGGAACACTGAAGCTTTCTTT. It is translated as CATSDLGSGGMRNTEAFF.

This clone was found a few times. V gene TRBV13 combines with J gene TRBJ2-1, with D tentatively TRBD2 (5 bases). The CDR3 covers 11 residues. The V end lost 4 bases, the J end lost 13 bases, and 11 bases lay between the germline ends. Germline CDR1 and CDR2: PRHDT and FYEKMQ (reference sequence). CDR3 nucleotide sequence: TGTGCCAGCAGCTCACTAGGGTCCCAGTTCTTC. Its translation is CASSSLGSQFF.

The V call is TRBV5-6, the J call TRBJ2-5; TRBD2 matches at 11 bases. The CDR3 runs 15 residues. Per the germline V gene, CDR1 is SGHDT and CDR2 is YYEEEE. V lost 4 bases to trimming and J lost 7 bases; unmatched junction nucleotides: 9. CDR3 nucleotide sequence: TGTGCCAGCAGCCCGATGACTAGCGGGGAATTGACCCAGTACTTC. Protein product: CASSPMTSGELTQYF. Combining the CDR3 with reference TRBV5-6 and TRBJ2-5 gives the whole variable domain DAGVTQSPTHLIKTRGQQVTLRCSPKSGHDTVSWYQQALGQGPQFIFQYYEEEERQRGNFPDRFSGHQFPNYSSELNVNALLLGDSALYLCASSPMTSGELTQYFGPGTRLLVL.